This T cell receptor beta chain was captured in a study of ipilimumab plus nivolumab after autologous stem cell transplantation. The wider study: A median of roughly 8 nivolumab and 5 or 6 ipilimumab doses were given.

Checkpoint therapy with ipilimumab 1 mg/kg began 14 to 28 days after transplant. Patients got 3 mg/kg IV nivolumab weeks 1, 4, 7, 10, then biweekly through week 26. Clones were sequenced by immunoSEQ multiplex PCR, and TCRdb holds only the in-frame ones, with some missing. The sample contains 13,000 to 15,000 clones, 65% to 75% of which appear only once. The CDR3 is made up of 13 amino acids. CDR1 MNHEY and CDR2 SMNVEV come from the germline V gene (reference sequence). V lost 3 bases and J 0 bases, leaving 3 bases between the germline ends. This clone was found a few times. The source is a male donor with primary mediastinal lymphoma. The rearrangement joins TRBV27 to TRBJ1-3; no clear D gene. The sample consisted of PBMCs, taken in a trial of ipilimumab plus nivolumab as post-transplant consolidation. CDR3 nucleotide sequence: TGTGCCAGCAGTTTGAGCTCTGGAAACACCATATATTTT. This sequence encodes CASSLSSGNTIYF.